This T cell receptor beta chain was documented in a study of vaccination effects on CD4 cells after COVID-19. Data came from immunoSEQ multiplex PCR; TCRdb stores just in-frame clones and leaves some out. Of approximately 25,000 clones in the sample, over 60% were seen once. About this clone: The antigen is undetermined.

Sequencing in the ViraFEST assay came after antigen-specific CD4+ T cells had been expanded with viral peptide pools, which were used to stimulate PBMC. Upon completion of 10 days in culture, CD4+ T cells were isolated. All participants had two doses of either the BNT162b2 or mRNA-1273 vaccine. Cultivation was performed at a few million PBMC per well with 8 to 10 IU/ml IL-2 and 9.5 to 10 ug/ml peptides added. Each culture had half its medium swapped for IL-2 medium on days 3 and 7. Overall study results and limits: At late timepoints after vaccination, vaccine- and infection-induced clones shrank markedly. Healthy vaccine recipients' vaccine-induced clones were almost all SARS-CoV-2 mono-reactive.

Germline CDR1 and CDR2: LNHDA and SQIVND (reference sequence). CDR3 size: 15 residues. V shed 3 bases, J shed 6 bases, and the junction held 5 bases outside the gene matches. The clonotype originates from a human donor who received a COVID-19 vaccine. Some clones in this sample may be carry-over from other donors' samples. The specimen comprised CD4+ T cells from PBMCs cultured with SARS-CoV-2 spike peptides, sampled after COVID-19 vaccination. The genes are TRBV19 and TRBJ1-4; 9 bases are a match to TRBD1. The CDR3, as DNA: TGTGCCAGTAGTATGGGGACAGGGTCGGATGAAAAACTGTTTTTT. Translation gives CASSMGTGSDEKLFF.